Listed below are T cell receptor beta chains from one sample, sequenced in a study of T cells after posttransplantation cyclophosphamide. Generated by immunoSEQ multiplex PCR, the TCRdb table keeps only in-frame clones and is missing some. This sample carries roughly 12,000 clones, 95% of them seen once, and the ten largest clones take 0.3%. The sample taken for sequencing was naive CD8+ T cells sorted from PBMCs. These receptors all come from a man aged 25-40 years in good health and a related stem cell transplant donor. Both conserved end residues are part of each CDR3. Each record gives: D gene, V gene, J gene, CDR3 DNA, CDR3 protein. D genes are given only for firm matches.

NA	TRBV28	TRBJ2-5	TGTGCCAGCAGGCCTTCGGACCTCCCCTCCAGGGGGACCCAGTACTTC	CASRPSDLPSRGTQYF
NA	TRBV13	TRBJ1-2	TGTGCCAGCAGCCCGCCGGGTGACGACTATGGCTACACCTTC	CASSPPGDDYGYTF
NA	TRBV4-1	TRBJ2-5	TGCGCCAGCAGCCAAGTCGGGAAAGAGACCCAGTACTTC	CASSQVGKETQYF
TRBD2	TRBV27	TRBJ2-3	TGTGCCAGCAGTTTACTAGCGGGGGGTTTCACAGATACGCAGTATTTT	CASSLLAGGFTDTQYF
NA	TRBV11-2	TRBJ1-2	TGTGCCAGCAGCTTGAACGGGGATGGCTACACCTTC	CASSLNGDGYTF
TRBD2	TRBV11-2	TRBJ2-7	TGTGCCAGCAGCTGGGATTTAGCGGGGGCAACCTACGAGCAGTACTTC	CASSWDLAGATYEQYF
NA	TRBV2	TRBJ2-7	TGTGCCACCTCATCCACGGGATCCCGGGAGCAGTACTTC	CATSSTGSREQYF
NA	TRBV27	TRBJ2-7	TGTGCCAGCAGTTACCGGAGCTCCTACGAGCAGTACTTC	CASSYRSSYEQYF
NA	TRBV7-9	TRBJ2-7	TGTGCCAGCAGCCTTGCCGGGACATTTGTCCACGAGCAGTACTTC	CASSLAGTFVHEQYF
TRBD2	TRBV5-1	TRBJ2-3	TGCGCCAGCAGCCCTAGCGGGGGGGCCGGAGATACGCAGTATTTT	CASSPSGGAGDTQYF
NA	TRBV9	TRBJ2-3	TGTGCCAGCAGCCCCGGGGGCACAGATACGCAGTATTTT	CASSPGGTDTQYF